One and the same sample provided the 14 T cell receptor beta chains below, sequenced in a study of blood T cells in healthy people across ages. It was with a sample-barcoded 5' primer and a J-beta primer mix that a second PCR of roughly 7 to 12 cycles was run. Via MiXCR, TCRdb re-called the 5' RACE reads, giving one row per CDR3 protein. The table includes around 1,700,000 distinct CDR3 sequences, roughly 28% detected once. Sequences were obtained from blood. Receptors originate from a woman in her 30s in good health.

CDR3 in DNA: TGTGCCACCAGCCCGGGGAGGGGCAGTGAGACCCAGTACTTC. Translated, it gives CATSPGRGSETQYF. V and J are TRBV24-1 and TRBJ2-7, with 7 bases lining up with TRBD2. The J call may be in error: the DNA end matches TRBJ2-5 better. The CDR3 runs 14 residues. Germline CDR1 reads KGHDR; CDR2 reads SFDVKD.

This clonotype was detected many times. Written as DNA, the CDR3 is TGCAGTGCCCCACCAGCGAAAACATGGAACATTCAGTACTTC. It is translated as CSAPPAKTWNIQYF. The rearrangement links TRBV20-1 to TRBJ2-4, with unresolved D. This CDR3 comprises 14 residues. The V end lost 6 bases, the J end lost 7 bases, and 19 bases lay between the germline ends. Germline CDR1 and CDR2: DFQATT and SNEGSKA (reference sequence).

Turning to this clonotype: One junction end does not reproduce the germline sequence, and a read error may be involved. This rearrangement joins TRBV12-3 or TRBV12-4 to TRBJ1-2; weak D call: TRBD1 (5 bases). The CDR3 is 13 residues long. CDR3 DNA sequence: TGTGCCAGCAGTTTGGGCAGGGAGTATGGCCACACCTTC. This encodes CASSLGREYGHTF.

This clonotype turned up a few times. The chain links TRBV7-2 to TRBJ1-5; D is uncertain. The CDR3 is 13 residues long. V gave up 4 bases and J gave up 7 bases, with 11 bases separating them. The germline CDR1 and CDR2 sequences are SGHTA and FQGNSA. Here the CDR3 reads CASSSGPLQPQHF. CDR3 nucleotides: TGTGCCAGCAGCTCCGGGCCATTGCAGCCCCAGCATTTT.

V usage is TRBV2 and J usage is TRBJ1-5, with D possibly matching TRBD1 (6 bases). The ends were cut back, 4 bases at V and 2 bases at J, with 15 bases in the middle. The CDR3 contains 16 residues. Germline values: CDR1 SNHLY, CDR2 FYNNEI. The CDR3 loop is CASSVSGGGGNQPQHF. The CDR3, as DNA: TGTGCCAGCAGTGTCTCTGGGGGCGGCGGCAATCAGCCCCAGCATTTT.

This clonotype has at least ten counts. The J gene is TRBJ2-7, the V gene TRBV9, with no clear D. There are 16 residues in the CDR3. The ends were cut back, 0 bases at V and 0 bases at J, with 13 bases in the middle. Per germline, CDR1 SGDLS and CDR2 YYNGEE. DNA for the CDR3: TGTGCCAGCAGCGTAGCTGGGCAGTCTAGCTCCTACGAGCAGTACTTC. This encodes CASSVAGQSSSYEQYF.

For this clonotype: One junction end does not reproduce the germline sequence, and a read error may be involved. This chain connects TRBV5-5 to TRBJ2-1, with TRBD1 identical over 9 bases. The CDR3 is made up of 14 amino acids. The germline CDR1 and CDR2 sequences are SGHKS and YYEKEE (reference sequence). This CDR3 is CVSSPTGQGGEQFF. The CDR3 DNA sequence: TGTGTCAGCAGCCCCACGGGACAGGGTGGGGAGCAATTCTTC.

The table lists this clonotype with a few counts. The rearrangement joins TRBV28 to TRBJ2-7, with TRBD1 identical over 7 bases. Trimming at V came to 6 bases and at J to 6 bases, leaving 8 bases not matched to a gene. The CDR3 spans 13 residues. The V gene's germline CDR1 is MDHEN and CDR2 SYDVKM. The CDR3 region is CASSLTGVIEQYF. The DNA for the CDR3 is TGTGCCAGCAGCCTTACAGGGGTAATCGAGCAGTACTTC.

This sequence joins TRBV6-2 or TRBV6-3 and TRBJ2-5; TRBD2 agrees at 13 bases. The J call may be in error: the DNA end matches TRBJ2-7 better. From germline, CDR1 is MNHEY and CDR2 SVGEGT. The CDR3 length is 14 residues. In DNA, the CDR3 is TGTGCCAGCAAACTAGCGGGGGGGGACTACGAGCAGTACTTC. The encoded protein is CASKLAGGDYEQYF.

The table lists this clonotype with many counts. V is TRBV12-3 or TRBV12-4 and J is TRBJ1-4, with no clear D. Deletions cut 0 bases from V and 4 bases from J, with 6 bases between. There are 14 residues in the CDR3. CDR3 protein: CASSLALFNEKLFF. Written as DNA, the CDR3 is TGTGCCAGCAGTTTAGCGCTGTTTAATGAAAAACTGTTTTTT.

Notes on this clonotype: Relative to the germline gene, one junction end is altered; a read error may explain this. This rearrangement joins TRBV27 to TRBJ2-3; 15 bases are a match to TRBD2. The length of the CDR3 is 15 residues. Germline CDR1 is MNHEY and CDR2 is SMNVEV (reference sequence). The CDR3 protein is CTSTGLAGGTDTQYF. CDR3 coding DNA: TGTACCAGCACGGGACTAGCGGGGGGAACAGATACGCAGTATTTT.

The V gene is TRBV5-6, the J gene TRBJ1-5; TRBD1 matches at 10 bases. Trimming removed 4 bases from V and 1 base from J; junction bases left unmatched: 5. Germline lookup yields CDR1 SGHDT and CDR2 YYEEEE. The CDR3 is made up of 16 amino acids. As DNA, the CDR3 is TGTGCCAGCAGCCCCGGGACAGGGGTGAGCAATCAGCCCCAGCATTTT. Protein: CASSPGTGVSNQPQHF.

This clonotype was seen a handful of times. J is TRBJ1-1 and V is TRBV6-5; D not certain. The germline V gene has CDR1 MNHEY and CDR2 SVGAGI. The CDR3 extends over 13 amino acids. V was trimmed by 6 bases and J by 3 bases, leaving 11 bases between them. The DNA of the CDR3 is TGTGCCAGCAGCCCTGACCCACACACTGAAGCTTTCTTT. Its protein product is CASSPDPHTEAFF.

The CDR3 DNA sequence: TGCAGTGCCACGTCCGGGGGCACAGGTTCCCAGTACTTC. Protein: CSATSGGTGSQYF. The gene calls are TRBV20-1 and TRBJ2-5; D is tentatively TRBD1 or TRBD2 (6 bases each). Trimming left V 6 bases short and J 9 bases short, with 20 bases between. The CDR3 contains 13 residues. Germline CDR1 and CDR2: DFQATT and SNEGSKA (reference sequence).